This T cell receptor (beta chain) stems from a study of T cell changes during pregnancy in multiple sclerosis. CDR3 length: 15 amino acids. The V gene lost 0 bases and the J gene lost 2 bases, with 11 bases spanning the gap. Germline lookup yields CDR1 GTSNPN and CDR2 SVGIG (reference sequence). Data came from immunoSEQ multiplex PCR; TCRdb stores just in-frame clones and leaves some out. The sample holds about 54,000 clones, approximately 92% seen once. This chain links TRBV30 with TRBJ1-5, with a tentative D call TRBD1 (5 bases). The sequence came from a female donor in good health, enrolled as a control in a pregnancy study. This specimen consisted of peripheral blood, obtained after pregnancy. The CDR3 DNA is TGTGCCTGGAGTGTACTGGGGGGTGGCAATCAGCCCCAGCATTTT. This encodes CAWSVLGGGNQPQHF.